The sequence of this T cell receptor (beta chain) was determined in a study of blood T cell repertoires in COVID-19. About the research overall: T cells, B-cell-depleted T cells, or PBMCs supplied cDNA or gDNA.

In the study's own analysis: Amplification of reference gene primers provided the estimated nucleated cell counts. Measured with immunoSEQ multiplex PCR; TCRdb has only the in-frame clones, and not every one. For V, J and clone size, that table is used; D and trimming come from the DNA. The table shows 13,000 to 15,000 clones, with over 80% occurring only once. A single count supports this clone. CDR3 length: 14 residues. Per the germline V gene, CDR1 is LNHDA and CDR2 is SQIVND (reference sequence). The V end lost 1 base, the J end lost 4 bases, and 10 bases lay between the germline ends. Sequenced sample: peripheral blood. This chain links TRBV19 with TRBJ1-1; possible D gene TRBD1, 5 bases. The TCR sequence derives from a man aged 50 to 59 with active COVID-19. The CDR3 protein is CASSIVGGGTEAFF. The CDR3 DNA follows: TGTGCCAGTAGTATAGTTGGGGGAGGCACTGAAGCTTTCTTT. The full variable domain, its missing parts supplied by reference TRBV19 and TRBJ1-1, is DGGITQSPKYLFRKEGQNVTLSCEQNLNHDAMYWYRQDPGQGLRLIYYSQIVNDFQKGDIAEGYSVSREKKESFPLTVTSAQKNPTAFYLCASSIVGGGTEAFFGQGTRLTVV.